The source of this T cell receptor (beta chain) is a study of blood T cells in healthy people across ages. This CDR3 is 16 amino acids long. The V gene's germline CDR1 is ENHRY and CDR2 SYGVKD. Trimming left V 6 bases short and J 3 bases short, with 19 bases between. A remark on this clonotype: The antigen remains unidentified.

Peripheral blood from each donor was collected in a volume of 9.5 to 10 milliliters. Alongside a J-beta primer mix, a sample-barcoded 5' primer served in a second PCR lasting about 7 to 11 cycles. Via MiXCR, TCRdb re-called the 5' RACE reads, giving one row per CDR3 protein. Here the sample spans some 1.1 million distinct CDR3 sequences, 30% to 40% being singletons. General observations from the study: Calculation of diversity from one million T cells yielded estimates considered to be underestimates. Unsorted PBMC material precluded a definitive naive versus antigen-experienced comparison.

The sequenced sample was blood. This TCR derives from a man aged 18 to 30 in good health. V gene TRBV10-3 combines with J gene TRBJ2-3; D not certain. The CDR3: CAIRIRLRTRTDTQYF. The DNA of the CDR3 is TGTGCCATCAGGATCCGCTTGCGGACCAGGACAGATACGCAGTATTTT.